This T cell receptor beta chain stems from a study of shared clonotypes between healthy human individuals. Study conclusions and caveats: The study found lower generation probabilities in non-shared clonotypes than in those shared by all four donors. It was expected that sequencing depth would affect clonotype sharing among donors.

This CDR3 has 15 amino acids. V was cut by 0 bases and J by 5 bases, with 13 bases left in between. CDR1 and CDR2 (germline): SGHRS, YFSETQ. It was into CD45RA+ naive and CD45RA-negative memory subsets that the CD4+ cells were split. This clone came up once. Its matching antigen is unknown. Clones were read by immunoSEQ multiplex PCR, and TCRdb kept only the in-frame ones, dropping some. The table has about 1.5 million clones, roughly 95% seen once. This sequence was found in a man younger than 40 in good health. The chain joins TRBV5-1 to TRBJ2-3; tentative D call: TRBD2 (6 bases). Sequencing was done on a sample of naive CD4+ T cells sorted from blood. Subset noted: CD45RA+ positively selected. CDR3 in amino acids: CASSLDGGLQDTQYF. As DNA, the CDR3 is TGCGCCAGCAGCTTGGATGGAGGGTTGCAAGATACGCAGTATTTT.